This T cell receptor beta chain was identified during a study of T cell repertoires in cytomegalovirus infection. Study-wide results and limits: Clonotype analysis showed dominance of the ex vivo response by HLA-C-restricted CMV-specific TCR beta clonotypes.

On this clonotype: Its antigen is still unknown.

TCRdb passed the reads through MiXCR, listing each CDR3 protein once. The table has about 150,000 distinct CDR3 sequences, 15% to 20% seen once. V dropped 5 bases and J dropped 9 bases, with 8 bases sitting between them. The CDR3 extends over 12 amino acids. The germline gives CDR1 SGHTA, CDR2 FQGNSA. The J gene is TRBJ1-6, the V gene TRBV7-2; D gene uncertain. The sequence was obtained from a human donor in good health (CMV status not recorded). Some clones in this sample may be carry-over from other donors' samples. Sample: CD8+ T cells from PBMCs. The CDR3 loop reads CASSPLGSPLHF. DNA for the CDR3: TGTGCCAGCAGCCCCCTGGGTTCACCCCTCCACTTT. Filled out from reference TRBV7-2 and TRBJ1-6, the complete variable domain reads GAGVSQSPSNKVTEKGKDVELRCDPISGHTALYWYRQSLGQGLEFLIYFQGNSAPDKSGLPSDRFSAERTGGSVSTLTIQRTQQEDSAVYLCASSPLGSPLHFGNGTRLTVT.